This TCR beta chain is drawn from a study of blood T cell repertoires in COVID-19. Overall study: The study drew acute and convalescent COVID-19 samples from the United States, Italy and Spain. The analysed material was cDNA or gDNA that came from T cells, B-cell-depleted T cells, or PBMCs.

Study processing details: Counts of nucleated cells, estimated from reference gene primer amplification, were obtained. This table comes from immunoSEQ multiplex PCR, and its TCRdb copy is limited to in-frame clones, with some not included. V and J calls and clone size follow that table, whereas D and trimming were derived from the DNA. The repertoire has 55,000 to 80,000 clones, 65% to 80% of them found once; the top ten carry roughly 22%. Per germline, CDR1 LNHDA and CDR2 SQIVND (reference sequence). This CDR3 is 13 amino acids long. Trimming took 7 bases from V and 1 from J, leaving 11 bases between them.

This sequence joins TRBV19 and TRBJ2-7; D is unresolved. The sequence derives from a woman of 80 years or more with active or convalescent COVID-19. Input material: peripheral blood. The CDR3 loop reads CASKHPNSYEQYF. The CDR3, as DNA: TGTGCCAGTAAACACCCCAATTCCTACGAGCAGTACTTC.